This T cell receptor beta chain comes out of a study of cytomegalovirus exposure and HLA in healthy donors. Findings of the study overall: The classifier, whose performance was assessed in both the original and validation cohorts, reportedly diagnosed cytomegalovirus status with high specificity and sensitivity. Some TCR beta chains (roughly 150 of them) were listed as cytomegalovirus-associated.

V lost 4 bases and J lost 0, with 13 bases in between. Germline V gene data show CDR1 as MGHRA and CDR2 as YSYEKL. This CDR3 has 17 amino acids. PCR used 60 Vbeta primers and 13 Jbeta primers. The table came from immunoSEQ multiplex PCR; TCRdb's copy has only in-frame clones and leaves some out. This table has 95,000 to 110,000 clones, approximately 78% appearing once. Points on this clone: Its antigen is not known.

The gene calls are TRBV4-1 and TRBJ1-6; D is ambiguous. The sequence was obtained from a woman aged 40-49 years in good health and CMV-seronegative. Sequencing used PBMCs. The CDR3, as DNA: TGCGCCAGCAGCCTCATGGACGGGAGCTCCTATAATTCACCCCTCCACTTT. Translation gives CASSLMDGSSYNSPLHF.